The 25 T cell receptor beta chains given below trace back to one sample, sequenced in a study of patients and donors after allogeneic stem cell transplantation. TCRdb analysed the RT-PCR reads with MiXCR anew, one entry per CDR3 protein. The sample has hundreds of thousands of distinct CDR3 sequences; 15% to 20% are singletons. The sample comprised blood, either unsorted or a sorted T cell fraction (not recorded which). These receptors all come from a human donor who was either an allogeneic HSCT recipient or a stem cell or donor lymphocyte infusion donor (not recorded which). It is not recorded whose cells these are; they may come from a transplant donor.

The genes are TRBV20-1 and TRBJ2-1, with TRBD2 matching 10 bases. CDR3 length equals 17 residues. V shed 1 base, J shed 5 bases, and the junction held 11 bases outside the gene matches. The germline V gene has CDR1 DFQATT and CDR2 SNEGSKA (reference sequence). CDR3 bases: TGCAGTGCTAGAGCGACCCTAGCGGGGGCTTCTGACAATGAGCAGTTCTTC. This codes for CSARATLAGASDNEQFF.

This clonotype has ten or more counts. The genes are TRBV5-1 and TRBJ2-7; D is possibly TRBD1 (6 bases). CDR1 and CDR2 from the germline V gene are SGHRS and YFSETQ. V was cut by 1 base and J by 0 bases, with 8 bases left in between. This CDR3 has 14 residues. CDR3: CASSLTGSSYEQYF. The DNA for the CDR3 is TGCGCCAGCAGCTTGACAGGGAGCTCCTACGAGCAGTACTTC.

A few counts support this clonotype. The chain joins TRBV7-2 to TRBJ1-1; 11 positions agree with TRBD1. This CDR3 is built from 18 residues. Trimming at V came to 0 bases and at J to 4 bases, leaving 10 bases not matched to a gene. Germline CDR1 and CDR2: SGHTA and FQGNSA. Here the CDR3 reads CASSLAGGPGTGGTEAFF. The CDR3 coding sequence is TGTGCCAGCAGCTTAGCTGGGGGCCCCGGGACAGGGGGCACTGAAGCTTTCTTT.

The V and J genes are TRBV29-1 and TRBJ2-7, with 7 bases fitting TRBD2. After removal of 7 bases from V and 3 bases from J, the junction contained 9 bases not matched to a gene. The CDR3 runs 13 residues. CDR1 SQVTM and CDR2 ANQGSEA come from the germline V gene. CDR3 in amino acids: CSGSGGLGYEQYF. The DNA of the CDR3 is TGCAGCGGCTCGGGAGGCCTAGGCTACGAGCAGTACTTC.

This clonotype was counted a few times. The rearrangement links TRBV5-1 to TRBJ2-7; 13 nucleotides align to TRBD2. The V gene's germline CDR1 is SGHRS and CDR2 YFSETQ. This CDR3 has 17 residues. Unmatched junction bases numbered 10, after V lost 4 bases and J lost 3 bases. The CDR3 sequence is CASSAPRTSGRLYEQYF. CDR3 sequence (DNA): TGCGCCAGCAGCGCCCCCAGGACTAGCGGGAGACTCTACGAGCAGTACTTC.

Many counts were recorded for this clonotype. The chain uses TRBV4-1 and TRBJ2-3; the match to TRBD2 covers 8 bases. The CDR3 is 18 amino acids. CDR1 is MGHRA and CDR2 is YSYEKL in the germline V gene. V gave up 0 bases and J gave up 7 bases; unmatched junction bases: 15. Here the CDR3 reads CASSQEISGGRRVNTQYF. The CDR3 DNA follows: TGCGCCAGCAGCCAAGAGATAAGCGGGGGCCGGAGAGTGAATACGCAGTATTTT.

This clonotype came up a few times. The chain combines TRBV20-1 with TRBJ2-7; 10 nucleotides agree with TRBD2. V was pared by 6 bases and J by 7 bases, with 12 bases of the junction left unmatched. Germline lookup yields CDR1 DFQATT and CDR2 SNEGSKA (reference sequence). The CDR3 loop spans 14 amino acids. The CDR3: CSALTSGRLREQYF. CDR3 bases: TGCAGTGCGTTGACTAGCGGGCGGCTCAGAGAGCAGTACTTC.

This clonotype occurred a few times. V and J are TRBV27 and TRBJ1-1; D unclear. The CDR3 is 14 amino acids. V was clipped by 3 bases and J by 5 bases, with 13 bases between them. Germline CDR1 is MNHEY and CDR2 is SMNVEV (reference sequence). CDR3 in DNA: TGTGCCAGCAGTTTTCAGGCGATGGGGACTGAAGCTTTCTTT. This encodes CASSFQAMGTEAFF.

This clonotype was counted a few times. V and J are TRBV18 and TRBJ2-2; D gene uncertain. The CDR3 length is 12 residues. Per germline, CDR1 KGHSH and CDR2 LQKENI. V was cut by 4 bases and J by 6 bases, with 6 bases left in between. The CDR3 spells CASSHSSGELFF. Written as DNA, the CDR3 is TGTGCCAGCTCACACTCGTCCGGGGAGCTGTTTTTT.

This clonotype has just a few counts. V is TRBV30 and J is TRBJ1-6; D gene ambiguous. The CDR3 is 15 residues long. Germline-derived CDR1 and CDR2 are GTSNPN and SVGIG (reference sequence). The V and J ends lost 2 bases and 0 bases respectively, with 8 bases between them. The CDR3 DNA is TGTGCCTGGAGTTTCGGTAGCTCCTATAATTCACCCCTCCACTTT. Protein sequence: CAWSFGSSYNSPLHF.

This clonotype has a single count. The chain is built from TRBV18 and TRBJ2-5; the D is unclear. Trimming cost V 1 base and J 0 bases, with 9 bases left between them. The CDR3 extends over 15 amino acids. The germline CDR1 and CDR2 sequences are KGHSH and LQKENI. CDR3: CASSPRVTDQETQYF. In nucleotides, the CDR3 is TGTGCCAGCTCACCACGGGTGACGGACCAAGAGACCCAGTACTTC.

This clonotype was counted a few times. This chain joins TRBV12-3 or TRBV12-4 and TRBJ1-6; 7 bases agree with TRBD1. The CDR3 runs to 16 residues. With V trimmed by 2 bases and J by 9 bases, 10 bases remained unmatched. For the CDR3, the DNA is TGTGCCAGCAGTTTAAGGTTGAGACAGGGCAGTTCACCCCTCCACTTT. Protein product: CASSLRLRQGSSPLHF.

The chain links TRBV5-1 to TRBJ1-1; unclear D gene. Per the germline V gene, CDR1 is SGHRS and CDR2 is YFSETQ. Deletions cut 4 bases from V and 0 bases from J, with 10 bases between. This CDR3 is built from 14 residues. This chain's CDR3 is CASSPSTLNTEAFF. The CDR3 coding sequence is TGCGCCAGCAGCCCATCGACATTGAACACTGAAGCTTTCTTT.

This clonotype occurred a few times. The genes are TRBV6-1 and TRBJ1-1; 8 nucleotides match TRBD1. This CDR3 region has 16 residues. With 7 bases clipped from V and 0 bases from J, the junction kept 10 bases outside the gene matches. Germline lookup yields CDR1 MNHNS and CDR2 SASEGT. CDR3: CASKPGQGNMNTEAFF. For the CDR3, the DNA is TGTGCCAGCAAACCCGGACAGGGAAATATGAACACTGAAGCTTTCTTT.

This clonotype was found a few times. The chain carries TRBV5-1 and TRBJ2-1, with TRBD1 as a possible D gene (5 bases). Trimming pared 0 bases from V and 8 bases from J, leaving 18 bases between. CDR1 is SGHRS and CDR2 is YFSETQ in the germline V gene. The CDR3 extends over 16 amino acids. The CDR3 protein is CASSLAGIGARDEQFF. CDR3 nucleotides: TGCGCCAGCAGCTTGGCCGGTATAGGGGCCAGAGATGAGCAGTTCTTC.

This clonotype was observed a few times. The chain joins TRBV7-2 to TRBJ2-4, with no clear D. This CDR3 has 14 amino acids. Germline V lookup: CDR1 SGHTA, CDR2 FQGNSA. The ends were cut back, 2 bases at V and 0 bases at J, with 5 bases in the middle. The CDR3 nucleotides are TGTGCCAGCAGCTTAAACGTAGCCAAAAACATTCAGTACTTC. Translating it yields CASSLNVAKNIQYF.

The rearrangement joins TRBV21-1 to TRBJ2-3; no check of the table's D call, TRBD2, against the DNA was made. TRBV21-1 is a pseudogene locus. This CDR3 comprises 14 residues. The CDR3 region is CASSAGGLADTQYF. CDR3 nucleotides: TGTGCCAGCTCAGCGGGAGGTCTCGCAGATACGCAGTATTTT.

The genes are TRBV20-1 and TRBJ2-2; 10 nucleotides align to TRBD2. V lost 2 bases and J lost 1; bases outside the gene matches: 4. The CDR3 sequence is 16 residues long. CDR1 and CDR2 from the germline V gene are DFQATT and SNEGSKA (reference sequence). Here the CDR3 reads CSARSRTSGNTGELFF. The CDR3, as DNA: TGCAGTGCTAGATCCCGGACTAGCGGGAACACCGGGGAGCTGTTTTTT.

This clonotype is a singleton in its sample. The chain combines TRBV29-1 with TRBJ1-4; D is unresolved. Germline CDR1 and CDR2: SQVTM and ANQGSEA. CDR3 length: 14 residues. V was shortened by 3 bases and J by 2 bases, with 10 bases between the two germline ends. This CDR3 reads CSVDKMGTNEKLFF. The CDR3 region has the DNA TGCAGCGTTGACAAGATGGGTACTAATGAAAAACTGTTTTTT. The full variable domain, its missing parts supplied by reference TRBV29-1 and TRBJ1-4, is SAVISQKPSRDICQRGTSLTIQCQVDSQVTMMFWYRQQPGQSLTLIATANQGSEATYESGFVIDKFPISRPNLTFSTLTVSNMSPEDSSIYLCSVDKMGTNEKLFFGSGTQLSVL.

The CDR3, as DNA: TGTGCCAGCAGCTTGGGGACAAGTGGTTCACCCCTCCACTTT. It codes for CASSLGTSGSPLHF. The chain joins TRBV5-5 to TRBJ1-6, with D possibly TRBD1 on 5 matching bases. CDR1 and CDR2 from the germline V gene are SGHKS and YYEKEE (reference sequence). The length of the CDR3 is 14 residues. V lost 0 bases and J 9 bases, leaving 10 bases between the germline ends.

This clonotype was seen a handful of times. The gene calls are TRBV7-3 and TRBJ2-3, with D possibly being TRBD1 or TRBD2 (5 bases each). Trimming pared 5 bases from V and 3 bases from J, leaving 15 bases between. The CDR3 is 15 amino acids. Germline CDR1 is SGHTA and CDR2 is FQGTGA. The CDR3 bases are TGTGCCAGCAGCCCACACACGTGGGGGACAGATACGCAGTATTTT. This gives the protein CASSPHTWGTDTQYF.

The rearrangement uses TRBV12-3 or TRBV12-4 and TRBJ2-2; D is ambiguous. Trimming cost V 6 bases and J 7 bases, with 9 bases left between them. CDR3 size: 12 residues. CDR3 sequence (DNA): TGTGCCAGCAGCTTCGTGAGCGGGGAGCTGTTTTTT. It yields the protein CASSFVSGELFF.

This clonotype turned up a few times. The rearrangement joins TRBV29-1 to TRBJ2-1; possible D gene TRBD1, 6 bases. This CDR3 contains 12 residues. The ends were cut back, 4 bases at V and 9 bases at J, with 13 bases in the middle. Germline CDR1 is SQVTM and CDR2 is ANQGSEA. The CDR3 DNA reads as TGCAGCGTTGTGGGCATAGGGGGTGAGCAGTTCTTC. It specifies CSVVGIGGEQFF.

The chain couples TRBV19 to TRBJ2-7; no clear D. V lost 3 bases to trimming and J lost 2 bases, with 14 bases between them. CDR1 is LNHDA and CDR2 is SQIVND in the germline V gene (reference sequence). There are 15 residues in the CDR3. The CDR3 bases are TGTGCCAGTAGTATCGGGCCAGATGCCACCTACGAGCAGTACTTC. Protein product: CASSIGPDATYEQYF.

This rearrangement joins TRBV12-3 or TRBV12-4 to TRBJ2-1, with TRBD2 matching over 7 bases. V shed 5 bases and J 1 base; nucleotides not matched to a gene: 5. This CDR3 is built from 15 residues. The CDR3 sequence is CASSNTGGSYNEQFF. Here the CDR3 DNA reads TGTGCCAGCAGTAATACCGGGGGGTCCTACAATGAGCAGTTCTTC.